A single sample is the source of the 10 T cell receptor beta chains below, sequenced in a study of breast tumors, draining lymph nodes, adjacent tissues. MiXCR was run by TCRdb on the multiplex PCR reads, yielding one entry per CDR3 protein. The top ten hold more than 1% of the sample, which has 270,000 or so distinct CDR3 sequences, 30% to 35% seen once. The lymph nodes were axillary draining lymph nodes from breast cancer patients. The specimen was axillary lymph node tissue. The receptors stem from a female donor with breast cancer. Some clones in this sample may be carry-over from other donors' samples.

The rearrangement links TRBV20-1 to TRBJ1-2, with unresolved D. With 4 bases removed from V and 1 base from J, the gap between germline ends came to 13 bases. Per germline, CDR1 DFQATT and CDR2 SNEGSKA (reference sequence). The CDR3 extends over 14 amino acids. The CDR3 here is CSATGSLNNYGYTF. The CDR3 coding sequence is TGCAGTGCTACCGGGTCCTTAAATAACTATGGCTACACCTTC.

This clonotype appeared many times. The CDR3 DNA follows: TGTGCCAGCAGCTTGGGGTCAGGATCCAACTATGGCTACACCTTC. Translating gives CASSLGSGSNYGYTF. This chain connects TRBV5-6 to TRBJ1-2; D not certain. V gave up 0 bases and J gave up 2 bases, with 11 bases separating them. CDR3 length: 15 amino acids. Germline CDR1 is SGHDT and CDR2 is YYEEEE.

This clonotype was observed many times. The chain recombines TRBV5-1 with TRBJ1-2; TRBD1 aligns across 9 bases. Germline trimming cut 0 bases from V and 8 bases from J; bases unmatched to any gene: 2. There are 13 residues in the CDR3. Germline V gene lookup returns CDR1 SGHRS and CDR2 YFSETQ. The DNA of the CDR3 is TGCGCCAGCAGCTTGGGGACAGGGGTCGGCTACACCTTC. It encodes CASSLGTGVGYTF.

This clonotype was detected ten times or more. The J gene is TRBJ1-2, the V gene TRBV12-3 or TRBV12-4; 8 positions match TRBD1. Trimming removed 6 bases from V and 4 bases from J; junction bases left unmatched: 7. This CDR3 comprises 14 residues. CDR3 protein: CASRRDRGGYGYTF. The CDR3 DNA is TGTGCCAGCAGAAGAGACAGGGGAGGCTATGGCTACACCTTC.

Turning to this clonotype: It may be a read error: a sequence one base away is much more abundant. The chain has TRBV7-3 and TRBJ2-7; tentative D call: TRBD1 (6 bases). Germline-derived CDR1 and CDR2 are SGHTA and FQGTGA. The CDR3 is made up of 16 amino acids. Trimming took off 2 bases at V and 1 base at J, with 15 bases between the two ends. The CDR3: CASSLVGGRPSYEQYF. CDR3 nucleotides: TGTGCCAGCAGCTTAGTAGGGGGAAGACCTTCCTACGAGCAGTACTTC.

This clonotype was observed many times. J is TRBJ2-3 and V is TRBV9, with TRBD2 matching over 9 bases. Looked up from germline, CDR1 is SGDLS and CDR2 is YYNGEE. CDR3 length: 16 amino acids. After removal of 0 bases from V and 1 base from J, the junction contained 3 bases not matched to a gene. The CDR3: CASSVDGLARTDTQYF. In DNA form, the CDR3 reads TGTGCCAGCAGCGTAGATGGACTAGCGCGCACAGATACGCAGTATTTT.

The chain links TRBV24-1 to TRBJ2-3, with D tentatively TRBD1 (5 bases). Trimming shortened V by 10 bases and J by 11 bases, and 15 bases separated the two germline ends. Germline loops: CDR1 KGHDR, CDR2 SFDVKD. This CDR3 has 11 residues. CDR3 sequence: CATGQNNEQYF. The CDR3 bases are TGTGCCACTGGACAAAACAATGAGCAGTATTTT.

The DNA for the CDR3 is TGTGCCAGCAGCCCCCCCGAGCGGGAGTACAATGAGCAGTTCTTC. Translated: CASSPPEREYNEQFF. The genes are TRBV4-2 and TRBJ2-1, with 8 positions matching TRBD2. CDR1 and CDR2 from the germline V gene are LGHNA and YNFKEQ. The CDR3 is 15 amino acids. V was clipped by 4 bases and J by 4 bases; unmatched bases: 6.

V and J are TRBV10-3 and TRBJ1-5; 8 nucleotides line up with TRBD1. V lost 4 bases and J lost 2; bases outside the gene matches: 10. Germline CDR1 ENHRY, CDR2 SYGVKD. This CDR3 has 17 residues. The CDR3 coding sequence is TGTGCCATCAGTGGGGACGCAGGGGGCAGGGGCAATCAGCCCCAGCATTTT. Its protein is CAISGDAGGRGNQPQHF.

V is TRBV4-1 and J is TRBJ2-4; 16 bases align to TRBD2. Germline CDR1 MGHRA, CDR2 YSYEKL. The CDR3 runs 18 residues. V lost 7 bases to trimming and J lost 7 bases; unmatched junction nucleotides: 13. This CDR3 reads CASNPAGLAGGPRNIQYF. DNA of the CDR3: TGCGCCAGCAACCCAGCGGGACTAGCGGGAGGGCCGAGGAACATTCAGTACTTC.